These T cell receptor beta chains were read from a single sample in a study of T cells after yellow fever vaccination. TCRdb recomputed calls from the 5' RACE reads with MiXCR, one row per CDR3 protein. The data contain some 160,000 distinct CDR3 sequences, around 9% of them singletons. The sample was CD8+ T cells sorted from PBMCs, taken 45 days after the yellow fever booster vaccination. The receptors were gathered from a man younger than 30 who received the YFV17D yellow fever vaccine. Each CDR3 is given with its conserved first and last residue. D genes are given only for firm matches. Clone sizes are given selectively: once, few, many, or a class where the clone is expanded.

J gene,D gene,V gene,CDR3 length,clone size,CDR3 protein,CDR3 DNA
TRBJ2-2,TRBD1,TRBV7-9,14,few,CASSGQGSTGELFF,TGTGCCAGCAGCGGACAGGGGTCCACCGGGGAGCTGTTTTTT
TRBJ2-7,TRBD2,TRBV19,15,NA,CASSGGAGGSYEQYF,TGTGCCAGTAGCGGAGGAGCGGGGGGCAGCTACGAGCAGTACTTC
TRBJ2-1,TRBD2,TRBV19,15,NA,CASRTPSGGLFEQFF,TGTGCCAGTAGGACCCCTAGCGGGGGGTTGTTTGAGCAGTTCTTC
TRBJ2-2,NA,TRBV6-2/TRBV6-3,13,NA,CASSYGTAGELFF,TGTGCCAGCAGTTACGGTACGGCCGGGGAGCTGTTTTTT
TRBJ1-5,NA,TRBV6-5,13,NA,CASSAPSGEPQHF,TGTGCCAGCAGTGCACCCTCGGGGGAGCCCCAGCATTTT
TRBJ2-7,NA,TRBV7-2,11,many,CASSLIYEQYF,TGTGCCAGCAGCTTAATCTACGAGCAGTACTTC
TRBJ2-1,TRBD1,TRBV28,20,NA,CASSSRDRARRLLSYNEQFF,TGTGCCAGCAGTTCCAGGGACAGGGCGAGGCGGTTATTGAGCTACAATGAGCAGTTCTTC
TRBJ2-3,NA,TRBV7-9,13,NA,CASSPYSTDTQYF,TGTGCCAGCAGCCCTTACAGCACAGATACGCAGTATTTT
TRBJ2-1,NA,TRBV6-2/TRBV6-3,15,NA,CASSYSWGSYNEQFF,TGTGCCAGCAGTTACTCATGGGGCAGTTACAATGAGCAGTTCTTC
TRBJ2-1,TRBD1,TRBV9,16,many,CASTLNKDRGYNEQFF,TGTGCCAGTACGCTCAATAAAGACAGGGGCTACAATGAGCAGTTCTTC
TRBJ1-2,NA,TRBV7-9,14,many,CASSLGAGLYGYTF,TGTGCCAGCAGCTTAGGGGCGGGGTTATATGGCTACACCTTC
TRBJ1-1,TRBD1,TRBV7-9,16,NA,CASAVRQGVSGTEAFF,TGTGCCAGCGCTGTTCGACAGGGGGTTTCTGGCACTGAAGCTTTCTTT
TRBJ1-1,NA,TRBV6-5,11,few,CASRLGEGAFF,TGTGCCAGTCGCTTAGGGGAGGGCGCTTTCTTT
TRBJ1-5,TRBD1,TRBV6-6,14,few,CASSYRGLGQPQHF,TGTGCCAGCAGTTACAGGGGGCTAGGTCAGCCCCAGCATTTT
TRBJ2-1,TRBD1,TRBV7-8,14,NA,CASRWTGGLNEQFF,TGTGCCAGCAGATGGACAGGGGGCCTCAATGAGCAGTTCTTC
TRBJ2-7,NA,TRBV7-6,13,few,CASSLQEAYEQYF,TGTGCCAGCAGCTTGCAGGAGGCCTACGAGCAGTACTTC
TRBJ1-5,NA,TRBV4-3,18,few,CASSRRSDREVQSQPQHF,TGCGCCAGCAGCCGCCGCTCTGACAGAGAGGTCCAATCTCAGCCCCAGCATTTT
TRBJ1-2,NA,TRBV4-3,15,few,CASSQEGDMNYGYTF,TGCGCCAGCAGCCAAGAGGGGGACATGAACTATGGCTACACCTTC
TRBJ2-1,TRBD1,TRBV29-1,14,few,CSVTGVKSYNEQFF,TGCAGCGTGACAGGGGTTAAGTCCTACAATGAGCAGTTCTTC
TRBJ2-3,NA,TRBV7-6,15,few,CASSLRRGFTDTQYF,TGTGCCAGCAGCCTCCGCCGAGGTTTCACAGATACGCAGTATTTT
TRBJ1-1,NA,TRBV6-6,14,many,CASSYGGLNTEAFF,TGTGCCAGCAGTTACGGGGGTCTGAACACTGAAGCTTTCTTT
TRBJ1-4,NA,TRBV7-8,14,few,CASRFGVRGEKLFF,TGTGCCAGCAGGTTTGGGGTCCGAGGGGAAAAACTGTTTTTT
TRBJ1-6,NA,TRBV7-9,17,few,CAGYSQHLTTSISPLHF,TGTGCCGGTTACTCTCAGCATTTGACAACTTCGATCTCACCCCTCCACTTT
TRBJ2-3,TRBD2,TRBV4-1,22,NA,CASSQWPSVGSGGPPNTDTQYF,TGCGCCAGCAGCCAATGGCCCTCGGTTGGTAGCGGGGGGCCACCCAACACAGATACGCAGTATTTT
TRBJ2-3,TRBD2,TRBV13,18,NA,CASSFRLAGGRQTDTQYF,TGTGCCAGCAGCTTCCGACTAGCGGGGGGGCGTCAGACAGATACGCAGTATTTT
TRBJ1-2,NA,TRBV7-9,16,few,CASSRNIIPDPYGYTF,TGTGCCAGCAGCCGTAATATTATTCCGGATCCGTATGGCTACACCTTC
TRBJ2-7,NA,TRBV7-8,15,few,CASSLGTSYSYEQYF,TGTGCCAGCAGCCTAGGGACGTCCTACTCCTACGAGCAGTACTTC
TRBJ2-1,NA,TRBV7-6,15,few,CASSLGPSRYNEQFF,TGTGCCAGCAGCTTAGGTCCCAGTAGGTACAATGAGCAGTTCTTC
TRBJ1-1,NA,TRBV6-2/TRBV6-3,15,NA,CASKPISGASTEAFF,TGTGCCAGCAAACCAATTTCTGGGGCCAGCACTGAAGCTTTCTTT
TRBJ2-3,TRBD2,TRBV6-4,14,NA,CASSVLAGSDTQYF,TGTGCCAGCAGTGTCCTAGCGGGGTCCGATACGCAGTATTTT
TRBJ1-2,NA,TRBV5-6,13,NA,CASSLWGDYGYTF,TGTGCCAGCAGTCTTTGGGGGGACTATGGCTACACCTTC
TRBJ2-3,NA,TRBV4-3,14,many,CASSQDHVQDTQYF,TGCGCCAGCAGCCAAGATCACGTTCAAGATACGCAGTATTTT
TRBJ1-2,TRBD1,TRBV29-1,13,few,CSVKTTGAFGYTF,TGCAGCGTTAAGACGACAGGGGCCTTTGGCTACACCTTC
TRBJ2-1,TRBD2,TRBV5-1,16,NA,CASSFGSGGARNEQFF,TGCGCCAGCAGCTTTGGTAGCGGGGGGGCTCGTAATGAGCAGTTCTTC
TRBJ2-3,TRBD2,TRBV5-1,16,few,CASSLVQRGITDTQYF,TGCGCCAGCAGCTTGGTACAGCGGGGAATCACAGATACGCAGTATTTT
TRBJ2-7,NA,TRBV5-6,12,few,CASSWTDYEQYF,TGTGCCAGCAGCTGGACAGACTACGAGCAGTACTTC
TRBJ2-3,TRBD2,TRBV5-1,17,many,CASSPWDWAGVTDTQYF,TGCGCCAGCAGCCCCTGGGATTGGGCGGGGGTCACAGATACGCAGTATTTT
TRBJ1-5,NA,TRBV15,14,NA,CATTVGWGNQPQHF,TGTGCCACCACCGTCGGGTGGGGCAATCAGCCCCAGCATTTT
TRBJ2-1,TRBD2,TRBV6-2/TRBV6-3,12,NA,CASSLADNEQFF,TGTGCCAGCAGCCTAGCGGACAATGAGCAGTTCTTC
TRBJ2-1,NA,TRBV7-2,15,few,CASSLGGVSYNEQFF,TGTGCCAGCAGCTTAGGGGGGGTTTCCTACAATGAGCAGTTCTTC
TRBJ1-2,NA,TRBV7-9,16,many,CASSTTQQGTPNGYTF,TGTGCCAGCAGCACCACCCAACAGGGAACTCCGAATGGCTACACCTTC
TRBJ2-5,NA,TRBV6-5,15,NA,CASSYGTPSQETQYF,TGTGCCAGCAGTTACGGGACGCCCAGCCAAGAGACCCAGTACTTC
TRBJ2-2,NA,TRBV6-2/TRBV6-3,16,few,CASRGPPPAGTGELFF,TGTGCCAGCAGGGGACCCCCCCCGGCCGGCACCGGGGAGCTGTTTTTT
TRBJ2-1,NA,TRBV20-1,15,NA,CSARFLPSSYNEQFF,TGCAGTGCTAGATTTCTCCCCAGCTCCTACAATGAGCAGTTCTTC
TRBJ1-2,TRBD1,TRBV9,14,few,CASSYGTGGTGYTF,TGTGCCAGCAGCTACGGGACAGGGGGCACTGGCTACACCTTC